These T cell receptor beta chains were read from a single sample in a study of PD-1 blockade in classical Hodgkin lymphoma. Produced via immunoSEQ multiplex PCR; TCRdb's table is partial and in-frame only. In the table there are around 50,000 clones, approximately 89% of which are singletons. The specimen was peripheral blood mononuclear cells (PBMCs), collected before the second cycle of nivolumab. These receptors were taken from a human donor with classical Hodgkin lymphoma. CDR3s include the opening cysteine and the closing phenylalanine or tryptophan. A D gene is named only where the DNA matches it firmly. Expanded clones get a size class; other rows say once, few or many, or leave the size out.

v_gene	d_gene	abundance	j_gene	CDR3aa	CDR3nt
TRBV19	NA	NA	TRBJ1-5	CASSIDGSLNQPQHF	TGTGCCAGTAGTATAGACGGCTCCCTTAATCAGCCCCAGCATTTT
TRBV27	NA	few	TRBJ1-2	CASSREFSYGYTF	TGTGCCAGCAGCAGGGAGTTTAGCTACGGCTACACCTTC
TRBV9	NA	NA	TRBJ1-2	CASSVGGQVYGYTF	TGTGCCAGCAGCGTAGGGGGCCAGGTCTATGGCTACACCTTC
TRBV5-1	NA	NA	TRBJ1-1	CASSLVTGAGETEAFF	TGCGCCAGCAGCTTGGTTACCGGGGCAGGGGAAACTGAAGCTTTCTTT
TRBV29-1	NA	NA	TRBJ2-7	CSLEYEQYF	TGCAGCCTGGAATACGAGCAGTACTTC
TRBV5-1	TRBD1	NA	TRBJ2-5	CASSSMGQIQETQYF	TGCGCCAGCAGCTCGATGGGACAGATCCAAGAGACCCAGTACTTC
TRBV11-2	TRBD1	once	TRBJ1-1	CASSLFRTGGNTEAFF	TGTGCCAGCAGCTTATTTCGGACAGGGGGGAACACTGAAGCTTTCTTT
TRBV9	NA	NA	TRBJ1-2	CASSVGGQPRYGYTF	TGTGCCAGCAGCGTAGGGGGCCAGCCGAGATATGGCTACACCTTC
TRBV4-3	NA	NA	TRBJ2-3	CASSQGGLASEDTQYF	TGCGCCAGCAGCCAGGGGGGGCTAGCTAGTGAAGATACGCAGTATTTT
TRBV19	NA	NA	TRBJ1-2	CASSYPDSHYGYTF	TGTGCCAGTAGCTACCCCGACAGCCACTATGGCTACACCTTC
TRBV27	NA	NA	TRBJ1-1	CASSPLGGGMNTEAFF	TGTGCCAGCAGTCCGCTTGGGGGTGGCATGAACACTGAAGCTTTCTTT
TRBV27	NA	NA	TRBJ2-3	CASSLFHTDTQYF	TGTGCCAGCAGTTTATTTCACACAGATACGCAGTATTTT
TRBV6-7	NA	NA	TRBJ2-6	CASSYSRVSGANVLTF	TGTGCCAGCAGTTACTCTCGGGTCTCTGGGGCCAACGTCCTGACTTTC
TRBV5-4	NA	NA	TRBJ2-1	CASSLVPNEQFF	TGTGCCAGCAGCTTGGTTCCTAATGAGCAGTTCTTC
TRBV6-1	NA	NA	TRBJ1-2	CASRETLQGWDFYGYTF	TGTGCCAGCAGAGAAACCCTACAAGGCTGGGACTTCTATGGCTACACCTTC
TRBV5-6	NA	NA	TRBJ1-3	CASSRSQRGSGNTIYF	TGTGCCAGCAGCCGTAGTCAGAGGGGCTCTGGAAACACCATATATTTT